These T cell receptor beta chains were read from a single sample in a study of T cell responses to AZD1222 COVID-19 vaccine. The table came from immunoSEQ multiplex PCR; TCRdb's copy has only in-frame clones and leaves some out. The sample has under 150,000 clones, 92% seen once. Sequences were derived from peripheral blood, sampled on day 0 of AZD1222 vaccination. Receptors were obtained from an adult in good health. Both conserved end residues are part of each CDR3. The D gene is left open where the match is weak. The listing skips clone size in some rows; elsewhere it reads once, few, many or a size class.

D gene: -; V gene: TRBV27; clone size: -; J gene: TRBJ1-6; CDR3 DNA: TGTGCCAGCAGTTTTCAGGTTGTGCATTCACCCCTCCACTTT; CDR3 protein: CASSFQVVHSPLHF
D gene: -; V gene: TRBV12-3/TRBV12-4; clone size: -; J gene: TRBJ2-3; CDR3 DNA: TGTGCCAGCAGACTGGCAGATACGCAGTATTTT; CDR3 protein: CASRLADTQYF
D gene: -; V gene: TRBV7-6; clone size: -; J gene: TRBJ2-1; CDR3 DNA: TGTGCCAGCAGCTTGTCCCCCCGCCCCTACAATGAGCAGTTCTTC; CDR3 protein: CASSLSPRPYNEQFF
D gene: -; V gene: TRBV18; clone size: -; J gene: TRBJ2-5; CDR3 DNA: TGTGCCAGCTCACGTGCAGGAGGGCGAGAGACCCAGTACTTC; CDR3 protein: CASSRAGGRETQYF
D gene: -; V gene: TRBV7-8; clone size: -; J gene: TRBJ1-3; CDR3 DNA: TGTGCCAGCAGCTTAGGGCCATTCATTCTCTCTGGAAACACCATATATTTT; CDR3 protein: CASSLGPFILSGNTIYF
D gene: -; V gene: TRBV5-1; clone size: once; J gene: TRBJ2-2; CDR3 DNA: TGCGCCAGCAGCTTGGGAATGGGGATCGGGGAGCTGTTTTTT; CDR3 protein: CASSLGMGIGELFF
D gene: -; V gene: TRBV9; clone size: few; J gene: TRBJ1-1; CDR3 DNA: TGTGCCAGCAGCGTAGACCCCTTAGGAACTGAAGCTTTCTTT; CDR3 protein: CASSVDPLGTEAFF
D gene: -; V gene: TRBV14; clone size: once; J gene: TRBJ2-7; CDR3 DNA: TGTGCCAGCAGCCGGGCGTGGGGGACCTCCTACGAGCAGTACTTC; CDR3 protein: CASSRAWGTSYEQYF
D gene: TRBD2; V gene: TRBV11-1; clone size: -; J gene: TRBJ2-1; CDR3 DNA: TGTGCCAGCAGCTTTAGGCGGGAGATAGGTGAGCAGTTCTTC; CDR3 protein: CASSFRREIGEQFF
D gene: -; V gene: TRBV9; clone size: -; J gene: TRBJ1-4; CDR3 DNA: TGTGCCAGCAGCCCACCCCGGGAAGAAAAACTGTTTTTT; CDR3 protein: CASSPPREEKLFF
D gene: TRBD1; V gene: TRBV25-1; clone size: once; J gene: TRBJ2-2; CDR3 DNA: TGTGCCAGCAGTAGTGACAGGGGCCTAACCGGGGAGCTGTTTTTT; CDR3 protein: CASSSDRGLTGELFF
D gene: -; V gene: TRBV3-1/TRBV3-2; clone size: once; J gene: TRBJ1-1; CDR3 DNA: TGTGCCAGCAGCCAAGGATCCCGGCACCGAAACACTGAAGCTTTCTTT; CDR3 protein: CASSQGSRHRNTEAFF
D gene: -; V gene: TRBV6-1; clone size: once; J gene: TRBJ2-7; CDR3 DNA: TGTGCCAGCAGTGAGGCAGGACAAAGCTCCTACGAGCAGTACTTC; CDR3 protein: CASSEAGQSSYEQYF
D gene: -; V gene: TRBV7-2; clone size: -; J gene: TRBJ1-5; CDR3 DNA: TGTGCCAGCAGCTTAGCCCCGACAGGTTGGGGCAATCAGCCCCAGCATTTT; CDR3 protein: CASSLAPTGWGNQPQHF
D gene: TRBD1; V gene: TRBV7-9; clone size: -; J gene: TRBJ2-7; CDR3 DNA: TGTGCCAGCAGCACCTTTGACCGGGACAGGGCTCTCGAGCAGTACTTC; CDR3 protein: CASSTFDRDRALEQYF
D gene: TRBD2; V gene: TRBV19; clone size: -; J gene: TRBJ2-1; CDR3 DNA: TGTGCCAGTAGTCCTGGACTAGCGGGAGTAAGGAATGAGCAGTTCTTC; CDR3 protein: CASSPGLAGVRNEQFF
D gene: -; V gene: TRBV11-3; clone size: -; J gene: TRBJ2-7; CDR3 DNA: TGTGCCAGCAGCTTAGATAGTGGCCTTTCGGAGCAGTACTTC; CDR3 protein: CASSLDSGLSEQYF
D gene: TRBD1; V gene: TRBV6-5; clone size: once; J gene: TRBJ2-3; CDR3 DNA: TGTGCCAGCAGTTACCCCGGACAGGGTGTGATTTATTTT; CDR3 protein: CASSYPGQGVIYF
D gene: -; V gene: TRBV2; clone size: -; J gene: TRBJ2-5; CDR3 DNA: TGTGCCAGCAGTGAACTTTCCATCCAAGAGACCCAGTACTTC; CDR3 protein: CASSELSIQETQYF
D gene: TRBD1; V gene: TRBV5-1; clone size: -; J gene: TRBJ1-2; CDR3 DNA: TGCGCCAGCAGCAGGGGACAGGCTAGGAGAAACTATGGCTACACCTTC; CDR3 protein: CASSRGQARRNYGYTF
D gene: -; V gene: TRBV5-1; clone size: -; J gene: TRBJ2-2; CDR3 DNA: TGCGCCAGCAGCCCCAGTTATGGCACCGGGGAGCTGTTTTTT; CDR3 protein: CASSPSYGTGELFF
D gene: -; V gene: TRBV11-3; clone size: -; J gene: TRBJ2-5; CDR3 DNA: TGTGCCAGCAGCTTAAATTGCGCGGGCAAGTACCAAGAGACCCAGTACTTC; CDR3 protein: CASSLNCAGKYQETQYF
D gene: -; V gene: TRBV11-2; clone size: -; J gene: TRBJ1-6; CDR3 DNA: TGTGCCAGCAGCTCAGCCCTTGTCGTGTCCAAAGACCATTCACCCCTCCACTTT; CDR3 protein: CASSSALVVSKDHSPLHF
D gene: -; V gene: TRBV19; clone size: -; J gene: TRBJ2-2; CDR3 DNA: TGTGCCAGTAGTATAGTAGGCACCGGGGAGCTGTTTTTT; CDR3 protein: CASSIVGTGELFF
D gene: TRBD1; V gene: TRBV15; clone size: -; J gene: TRBJ1-5; CDR3 DNA: TGTGCCACCAGCGGAGGGGAAGGACAGGGAGCTCAGCCCCAGCATTTT; CDR3 protein: CATSGGEGQGAQPQHF
D gene: -; V gene: TRBV29-1; clone size: -; J gene: TRBJ1-1; CDR3 DNA: TGCAGCCTTTCCGGGGACCAGACTGAAGCTTTCTTT; CDR3 protein: CSLSGDQTEAFF
D gene: -; V gene: TRBV11-2; clone size: -; J gene: TRBJ1-1; CDR3 DNA: TGTGCCAGCAGCCGAACCCGGACTGAAGCTTTCTTT; CDR3 protein: CASSRTRTEAFF
D gene: -; V gene: TRBV5-1; clone size: -; J gene: TRBJ1-1; CDR3 DNA: TGCGCCAGCAGCCCTGGTCACTATACCCAAAACACTGAAGCTTTCTTT; CDR3 protein: CASSPGHYTQNTEAFF
D gene: -; V gene: TRBV18; clone size: -; J gene: TRBJ2-3; CDR3 DNA: TGTGCCAGCTCACCAGTCGCCCCGACCCCCACTAGCACAGATACGCAGTATTTT; CDR3 protein: CASSPVAPTPTSTDTQYF
D gene: -; V gene: TRBV27; clone size: -; J gene: TRBJ2-2; CDR3 DNA: TGTGCCAGCAGTTTATACAGAACCGGGGAGCTGTTTTTT; CDR3 protein: CASSLYRTGELFF
D gene: -; V gene: TRBV28; clone size: -; J gene: TRBJ2-7; CDR3 DNA: TGTGCCAGCAGTTTCGCTGCCGAGCAGTACTTC; CDR3 protein: CASSFAAEQYF
D gene: TRBD1; V gene: TRBV29-1; clone size: -; J gene: TRBJ1-2; CDR3 DNA: TGCAGCGTCCAAGGGGCGCCGGACAGGGGAAATAACTATGGCTACACCTTC; CDR3 protein: CSVQGAPDRGNNYGYTF
D gene: TRBD2; V gene: TRBV5-4; clone size: -; J gene: TRBJ2-1; CDR3 DNA: TGTGCCAGCAGCACCGGGACTAGCGGAAGGAATGAGCAGTTCTTC; CDR3 protein: CASSTGTSGRNEQFF
D gene: -; V gene: TRBV6-6; clone size: -; J gene: TRBJ2-1; CDR3 DNA: TGTGCCAGCAGTCCTGGGGACAATGAGCAGTTCTTC; CDR3 protein: CASSPGDNEQFF
D gene: TRBD1; V gene: TRBV3-1/TRBV3-2; clone size: -; J gene: TRBJ1-6; CDR3 DNA: TGTGCCAGCACCCAACCAGGGGGTACGTTAGGGGGCTATAATTCACCCCTCCACTTT; CDR3 protein: CASTQPGGTLGGYNSPLHF
D gene: -; V gene: TRBV14; clone size: -; J gene: TRBJ1-3; CDR3 DNA: TGTGCCAGCAGCCGCCAGGGAAACACCATATATTTT; CDR3 protein: CASSRQGNTIYF
D gene: -; V gene: TRBV5-1; clone size: -; J gene: TRBJ2-7; CDR3 DNA: TGCGCCAGCAGCTTGACAGGGATCCAATACGAGCAGTACTTC; CDR3 protein: CASSLTGIQYEQYF
D gene: -; V gene: TRBV20-1; clone size: -; J gene: TRBJ1-6; CDR3 DNA: TGCAGTGCTAGTGGGGGGGATTCACCCCTCCACTTT; CDR3 protein: CSASGGDSPLHF
D gene: -; V gene: TRBV28; clone size: -; J gene: TRBJ2-7; CDR3 DNA: TGTGCCAGCAGTTTAAGTTCGGGCCAGTGGGAGCAGTACTTC; CDR3 protein: CASSLSSGQWEQYF
D gene: TRBD1; V gene: TRBV19; clone size: -; J gene: TRBJ1-2; CDR3 DNA: TGTGGTTCGGGGGACAGGGGATTCTATGGCTACACCTTC; CDR3 protein: CGSGDRGFYGYTF